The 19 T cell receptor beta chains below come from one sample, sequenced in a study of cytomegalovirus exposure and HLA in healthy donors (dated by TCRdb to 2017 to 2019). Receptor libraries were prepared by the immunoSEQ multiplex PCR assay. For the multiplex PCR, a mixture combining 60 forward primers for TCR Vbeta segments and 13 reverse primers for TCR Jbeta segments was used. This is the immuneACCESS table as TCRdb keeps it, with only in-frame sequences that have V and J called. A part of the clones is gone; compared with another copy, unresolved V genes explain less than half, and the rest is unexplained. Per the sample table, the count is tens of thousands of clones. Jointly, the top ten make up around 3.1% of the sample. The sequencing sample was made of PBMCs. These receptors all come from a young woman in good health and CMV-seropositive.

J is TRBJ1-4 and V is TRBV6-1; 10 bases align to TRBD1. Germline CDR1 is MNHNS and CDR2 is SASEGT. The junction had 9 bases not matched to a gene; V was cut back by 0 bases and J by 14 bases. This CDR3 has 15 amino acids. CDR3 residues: CASSEAGTGVNGLFF. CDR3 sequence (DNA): TGTGCCAGCAGTGAAGCCGGGACAGGGGTCAATGGGCTGTTTTTT.

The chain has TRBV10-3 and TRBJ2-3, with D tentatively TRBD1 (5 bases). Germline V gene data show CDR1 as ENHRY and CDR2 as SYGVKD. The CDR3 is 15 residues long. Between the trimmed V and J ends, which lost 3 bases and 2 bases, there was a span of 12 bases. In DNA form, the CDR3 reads TGTGCCATCAGTGAAGGGGTTACCCCCACAGATACGCAGTATTTT. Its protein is CAISEGVTPTDTQYF.

The CDR3 is CASSGNDRAYDGELFF. CDR3 nucleotide sequence: TGTGCCAGCAGTGGTAATGACAGGGCGTATGACGGGGAGCTGTTTTTT. The rearrangement uses TRBV6-1 and TRBJ2-2; 7 nucleotides line up with TRBD1. CDR1 MNHNS and CDR2 SASEGT come from the germline V gene. With V trimmed by 4 bases and J by 7 bases, 12 bases remained unmatched. This CDR3 has 16 residues.

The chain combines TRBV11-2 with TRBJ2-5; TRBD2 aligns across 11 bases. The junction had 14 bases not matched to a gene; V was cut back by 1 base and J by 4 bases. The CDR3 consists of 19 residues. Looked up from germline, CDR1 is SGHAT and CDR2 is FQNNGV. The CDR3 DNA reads TGTGCCAGCAGCTTAGGGCACCATATCGGACTAGCGGGTGTAGAGACCCAGTACTTC. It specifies CASSLGHHIGLAGVETQYF.

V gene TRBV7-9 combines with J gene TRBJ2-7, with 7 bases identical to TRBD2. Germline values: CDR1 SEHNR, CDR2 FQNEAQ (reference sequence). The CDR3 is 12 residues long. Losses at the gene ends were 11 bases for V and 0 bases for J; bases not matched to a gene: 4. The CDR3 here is CALGLDSYEQYF. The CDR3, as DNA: TGTGCCCTTGGACTAGACTCCTACGAGCAGTACTTC.

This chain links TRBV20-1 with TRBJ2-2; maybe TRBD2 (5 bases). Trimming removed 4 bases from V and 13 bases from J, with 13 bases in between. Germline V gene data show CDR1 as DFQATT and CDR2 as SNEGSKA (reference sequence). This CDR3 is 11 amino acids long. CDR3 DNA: TGCAGTGCTAAAACTGCGGGTGGGCTGTTTTTT. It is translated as CSAKTAGGLFF.

The CDR3 DNA reads TGTGCCAGCAGCCGGGGTGGCAATGAGCAGTTCTTC. Translated, it gives CASSRGGNEQFF. V is TRBV11-3 and J is TRBJ2-1, with a weak D call TRBD2 (5 bases). Per the germline V gene, CDR1 is SGHNT and CDR2 is YENEEA. There are 12 residues in the CDR3. Trimming cost V 5 bases and J 6 bases, with 8 bases left between them.

The CDR3 loop is CASSYSRDSPGYEQYF. CDR3 DNA sequence: TGTGCCAGCAGTTACTCCCGGGACTCCCCGGGGTACGAGCAGTACTTC. The J gene is TRBJ2-7, the V gene TRBV6-5, with a weak D call TRBD2 (6 bases). CDR1 and CDR2 from the germline V gene are MNHEY and SVGAGI. CDR3 size: 16 residues. Between the trimmed V and J ends, which lost 0 bases and 4 bases, there was a span of 16 bases.

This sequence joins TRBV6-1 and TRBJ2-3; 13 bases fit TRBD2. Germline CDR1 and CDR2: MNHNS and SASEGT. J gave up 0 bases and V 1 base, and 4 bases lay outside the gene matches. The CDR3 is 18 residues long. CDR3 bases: TGTGCCAGCAGTGAAGTTACTAGCGGGGGGGCTAGCACAGATACGCAGTATTTT. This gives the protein CASSEVTSGGASTDTQYF.

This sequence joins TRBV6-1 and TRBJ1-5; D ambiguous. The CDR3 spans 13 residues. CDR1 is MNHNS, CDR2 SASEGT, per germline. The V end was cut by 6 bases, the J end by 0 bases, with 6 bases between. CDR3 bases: TGTGCCAGCAGGGAACATAGCAATCAGCCCCAGCATTTT. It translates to CASREHSNQPQHF.

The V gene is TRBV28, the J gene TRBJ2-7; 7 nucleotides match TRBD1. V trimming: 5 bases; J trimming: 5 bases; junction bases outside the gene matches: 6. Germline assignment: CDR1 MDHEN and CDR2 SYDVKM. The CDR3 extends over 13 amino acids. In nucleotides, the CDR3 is TGTGCCAGCAGTAGACAGGGAGCCCACGAGCAGTACTTC. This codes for CASSRQGAHEQYF. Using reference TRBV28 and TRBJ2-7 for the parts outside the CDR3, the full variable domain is DVKVTQSSRYLVKRTGEKVFLECVQDMDHENMFWYRQDPGLGLRLIYFSYDVKMKEKGDIPEGYSVSREKKERFSLILESASTNQTSMYLCASSRQGAHEQYFGPGTRLTVT.

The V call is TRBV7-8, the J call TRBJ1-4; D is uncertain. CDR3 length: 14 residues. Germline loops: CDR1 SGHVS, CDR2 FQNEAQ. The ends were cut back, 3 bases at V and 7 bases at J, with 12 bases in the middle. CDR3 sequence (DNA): TGTGCCAGCAGCTTGAACCCCTCAGGTGAAAAACTGTTTTTT. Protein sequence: CASSLNPSGEKLFF. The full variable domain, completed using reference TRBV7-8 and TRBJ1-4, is GAGVSQSPRYKVAKRGQDVALRCDPISGHVSLFWYQQALGQGPEFLTYFQNEAQLDKSGLPSDRFFAERPEGSVSTLKIQRTQQEDSAVYLCASSLNPSGEKLFFGSGTQLSVL.

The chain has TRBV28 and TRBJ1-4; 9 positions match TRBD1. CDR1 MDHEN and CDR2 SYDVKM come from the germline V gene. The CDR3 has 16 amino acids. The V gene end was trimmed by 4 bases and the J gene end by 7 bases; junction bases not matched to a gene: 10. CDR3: CASSSPGTGYGEKLFF. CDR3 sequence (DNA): TGTGCCAGCAGTTCCCCCGGGACAGGGTATGGTGAAAAACTGTTTTTT.

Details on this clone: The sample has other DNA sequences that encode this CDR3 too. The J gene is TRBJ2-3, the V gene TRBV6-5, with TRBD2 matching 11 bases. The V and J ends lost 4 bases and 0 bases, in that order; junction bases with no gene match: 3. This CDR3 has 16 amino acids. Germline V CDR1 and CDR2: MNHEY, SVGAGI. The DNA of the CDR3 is TGTGCCAGCAGTTCCTTAGCGGGGGGGAGCACAGATACGCAGTATTTT. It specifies CASSSLAGGSTDTQYF.

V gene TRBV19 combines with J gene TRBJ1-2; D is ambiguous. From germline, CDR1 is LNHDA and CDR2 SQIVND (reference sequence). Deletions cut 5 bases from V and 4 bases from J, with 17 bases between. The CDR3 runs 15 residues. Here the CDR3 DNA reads TGTGCCAGTAGTCCAAGTAGCGGCAGCTTCTATGGCTACACCTTC. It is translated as CASSPSSGSFYGYTF.

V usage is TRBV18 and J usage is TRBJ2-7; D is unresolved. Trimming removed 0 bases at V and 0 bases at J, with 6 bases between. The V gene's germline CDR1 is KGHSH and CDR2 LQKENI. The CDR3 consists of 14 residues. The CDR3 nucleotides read TGTGCCAGCTCACCACCGGCCACCTCCTACGAGCAGTACTTC. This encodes CASSPPATSYEQYF.

The CDR3 spells CASSLRGTGRSPLHF. DNA of the CDR3: TGTGCCAGCAGCCTCAGGGGGACAGGGAGGTCACCCCTCCACTTT. J is TRBJ1-6 and V is TRBV5-6; 9 bases are shared with TRBD1. The V gene's germline CDR1 is SGHDT and CDR2 YYEEEE. The CDR3 consists of 15 residues. V was clipped by 4 bases and J by 10 bases; unmatched bases: 9.

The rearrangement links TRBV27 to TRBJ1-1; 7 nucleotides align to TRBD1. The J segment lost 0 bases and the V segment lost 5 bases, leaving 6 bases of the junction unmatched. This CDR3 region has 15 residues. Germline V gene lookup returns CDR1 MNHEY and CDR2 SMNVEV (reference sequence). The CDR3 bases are TGTGCCAGCAGTCATAGACAGGGATTGAACACTGAAGCTTTCTTT. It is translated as CASSHRQGLNTEAFF.

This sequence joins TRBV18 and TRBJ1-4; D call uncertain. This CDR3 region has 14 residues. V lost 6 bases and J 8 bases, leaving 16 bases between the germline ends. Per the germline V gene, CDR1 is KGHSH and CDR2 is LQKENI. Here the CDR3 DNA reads TGTGCCAGCTCCCCAAACGGGGTATACGAAAAACTGTTTTTT. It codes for CASSPNGVYEKLFF.